One sample yielded the 28 T cell receptor beta chains listed below, sequenced in a study of blood T cell repertoires in COVID-19. The data were produced by immunoSEQ multiplex PCR, yet TCRdb's version contains in-frame clones alone and is incomplete. Here the sample spans about 84,000 clones, about 95% being singletons. Material: peripheral blood. Every receptor here comes from a human donor with active COVID-19. The donor label of this sample is uncertain.

This chain uses TRBV28 with TRBJ2-3; perhaps TRBD1 as D (5 bases). The CDR3 consists of 13 residues. CDR1 is MDHEN, CDR2 SYDVKM, per germline. With 8 bases removed from V and 4 bases from J, the gap between germline ends came to 13 bases. The CDR3 region is CASRNRSPDTQYF. The CDR3 nucleotides read TGTGCCAGCCGCAACAGGAGCCCAGATACGCAGTATTTT.

V is TRBV19 and J is TRBJ2-1; TRBD2 matches 10 bases. CDR3 size: 15 residues. V lost 7 bases and J lost 0; bases outside the gene matches: 3. The germline V gene encodes CDR1 LNHDA and CDR2 SQIVND (reference sequence). The DNA of the CDR3 is TGTGCCAGTACAACTAGCGGGGTCTCCTACAATGAGCAGTTCTTC. Translated, it gives CASTTSGVSYNEQFF.

The chain carries TRBV5-4 and TRBJ2-2; the D gene is possibly TRBD1 (5 bases). Germline CDR1 and CDR2: SGHNT and YYREEE (reference sequence). This CDR3 has 14 residues. The V end was cut by 0 bases, the J end by 9 bases, with 12 bases between. This chain's CDR3 is CASSLESGNRELFF. The DNA for the CDR3 is TGTGCCAGCAGCTTGGAATCAGGGAACCGGGAGCTGTTTTTT.

The V and J genes are TRBV2 and TRBJ1-2, with 10 bases that match TRBD1. The CDR3 is made up of 17 amino acids. Germline V CDR1 and CDR2: SNHLY, FYNNEI. Trimming at V came to 6 bases and at J to 8 bases, leaving 18 bases not matched to a gene. The CDR3 DNA is TGTGCCAGCAGGGGATCCGGGACAGGGGCCTCCTGGAGAGGCTACACCTTC. It specifies CASRGSGTGASWRGYTF.

This clone was detected only once. This chain connects TRBV28 to TRBJ2-7; D gene uncertain. CDR3 length: 15 residues. Germline CDR1 is MDHEN and CDR2 is SYDVKM. Trimming left V 6 bases short and J 0 bases short, with 15 bases between. CDR3 DNA: TGTGCCAGCAGCCCTGCGACATCACGCTCCTACGAGCAGTACTTC. Encoded protein: CASSPATSRSYEQYF.

The rearrangement uses TRBV5-1 and TRBJ1-1; D unresolved. This CDR3 has 13 amino acids. V was cut by 5 bases and J by 5 bases, with 13 bases left in between. In germline, CDR1 is SGHRS, CDR2 YFSETQ. The CDR3 here is CASRTEGLTEAFF. CDR3 coding DNA: TGCGCCAGCAGAACAGAGGGTTTGACTGAAGCTTTCTTT.

The rearrangement links TRBV6-6 to TRBJ1-5, with D possibly TRBD1 on 6 matching bases. V was clipped by 4 bases and J by 2 bases, with 15 bases between them. CDR3 length equals 16 residues. CDR1 MNHNY and CDR2 SVGAGI come from the germline V gene (reference sequence). CDR3 DNA: TGTGCCAGCAGTTCGGGGGGCGGGGGCGGCAATCAGCCCCAGCATTTT. This codes for CASSSGGGGGNQPQHF.

The gene calls are TRBV9 and TRBJ2-3, with TRBD2 identical over 13 bases. V trimming: 4 bases; J trimming: 0 bases; junction bases outside the gene matches: 8. CDR3 length equals 18 residues. Germline V gives CDR1 SGDLS, CDR2 YYNGEE. For the CDR3, the DNA is TGTGCCAGCAGCCTCGGACTAGCGGGGGCTGCTAGCACAGATACGCAGTATTTT. Protein: CASSLGLAGAASTDTQYF.

The chain carries TRBV9 and TRBJ2-2; 10 nucleotides agree with TRBD2. V dropped 4 bases and J dropped 1; count of bases not matched to a gene: 4. CDR3 length: 16 amino acids. CDR1 and CDR2 from the germline V gene are SGDLS and YYNGEE. The CDR3 reads CASSPRTSGNTGELFF. The CDR3, as DNA: TGTGCCAGCAGCCCCCGGACTAGCGGGAACACCGGGGAGCTGTTTTTT.

The V call is TRBV29-1, the J call TRBJ2-7; maybe TRBD1 (6 bases). The CDR3 spans 12 residues. CDR1 and CDR2 from the germline V gene are SQVTM and ANQGSEA. The germline V and J ends were trimmed by 7 bases and 3 bases, with 13 bases remaining between them. The CDR3 protein is CSAMGAGYEQYF. The CDR3 bases are TGCAGCGCCATGGGGGCGGGCTACGAGCAGTACTTC.

The chain uses TRBV12-3 or TRBV12-4 and TRBJ2-1; 8 nucleotides agree with TRBD2. The CDR3 length is 13 residues. Trimming cost V 7 bases and J 7 bases; bases outside gene matches: 6. The CDR3 loop is CASIMRGVNEQFF. CDR3 nucleotides: TGTGCCAGCATTATGCGGGGGGTGAATGAGCAGTTCTTC.

The gene calls are TRBV19 and TRBJ1-4; D might be TRBD1 (5 bases). Trimming stripped 3 bases from V and 8 bases from J, with 13 bases between. The CDR3 runs to 14 residues. The V gene's germline CDR1 is LNHDA and CDR2 SQIVND (reference sequence). CDR3 nucleotide sequence: TGTGCCAGTAGTATCCGGCCGGGGGGAGAAAAACTGTTTTTT. Translation gives CASSIRPGGEKLFF. The whole variable domain, remainder taken from reference TRBV19 and TRBJ1-4, is DGGITQSPKYLFRKEGQNVTLSCEQNLNHDAMYWYRQDPGQGLRLIYYSQIVNDFQKGDIAEGYSVSREKKESFPLTVTSAQKNPTAFYLCASSIRPGGEKLFFGSGTQLSVL.

The gene calls are TRBV5-1 and TRBJ2-7; D might be TRBD2 (6 bases). This CDR3 is built from 15 residues. CDR1 and CDR2 (germline): SGHRS, YFSETQ. Deletions cut 3 bases from V and 2 bases from J, with 15 bases between. CDR3 nucleotides: TGCGCCAGCAGCTCCCAAAGGGGAGGACCCTACGAGCAGTACTTC. It specifies CASSSQRGGPYEQYF.

The V gene is TRBV19, the J gene TRBJ2-5; 10 bases agree with TRBD1. The CDR3 extends over 16 amino acids. The V and J ends lost 5 bases and 3 bases, in that order; junction bases with no gene match: 9. Germline lookup yields CDR1 LNHDA and CDR2 SQIVND (reference sequence). The CDR3 reads CASSDRGRAPEETQYF. The CDR3 coding sequence is TGTGCCAGTAGTGACAGGGGGCGAGCACCAGAAGAGACCCAGTACTTC.

This chain joins TRBV6-6 and TRBJ2-2; D is possibly TRBD1 (5 bases). CDR3 length equals 13 residues. Germline CDR1 and CDR2: MNHNY and SVGAGI (reference sequence). Trimming cost V 8 bases and J 1 base, with 8 bases left between them. CDR3 loop: CASEQGNTGELFF. For the CDR3, the DNA is TGTGCCAGCGAGCAGGGGAACACCGGGGAGCTGTTTTTT.

The gene calls are TRBV20-1 and TRBJ2-1; tentative D call: TRBD2 (6 bases). The CDR3 is 11 amino acids. Germline V gene lookup returns CDR1 DFQATT and CDR2 SNEGSKA (reference sequence). Trimming left V 5 bases short and J 13 bases short, with 15 bases between. The CDR3 sequence is CSALRESQQFF. CDR3 bases: TGCAGTGCTCTTCGGGAGTCGCAACAGTTCTTC.

The genes are TRBV18 and TRBJ2-2; 8 bases map to TRBD1. J was trimmed by 2 bases and V by 4 bases; bases with no gene match: 3. CDR1 and CDR2 from the germline V gene are KGHSH and LQKENI. This CDR3 region has 15 residues. The CDR3 loop is CASSLDRGNTGELFF. The CDR3 coding sequence is TGTGCCAGCTCACTCGACAGGGGCAACACCGGGGAGCTGTTTTTT.

CDR3 amino acids: CASSPSGLAAGELFF. The CDR3 coding sequence is TGTGCCAGCTCACCATCGGGACTAGCGGCCGGGGAGCTGTTTTTT. This rearrangement joins TRBV18 to TRBJ2-2, with TRBD2 matching 11 bases. Trimming took 2 bases from V and 6 from J; bases not matched to a gene: 2. This CDR3 region has 15 residues. Germline CDR1 and CDR2: KGHSH and LQKENI.

This clone was seen more than once but under ten times. The genes are TRBV5-4 and TRBJ2-7, with 12 bases lining up with TRBD2. Trimming cost V 5 bases and J 2 bases; bases outside gene matches: 8. This CDR3 has 16 amino acids. Per the germline V gene, CDR1 is SGHNT and CDR2 is YYREEE (reference sequence). For the CDR3, the DNA is TGTGCCAGCAGTCCACTAGCGGGAGGCCGAGCCTACGAGCAGTACTTC. Protein sequence: CASSPLAGGRAYEQYF.

CDR3 in amino acids: CASSSASGGFTEAFF. CDR3 in DNA: TGTGCCAGCAGCTCGGCGTCAGGGGGGTTCACTGAAGCTTTCTTT. This chain uses TRBV11-3 with TRBJ1-1, with TRBD1 identical over 7 bases. CDR3 length: 15 amino acids. V gave up 4 bases and J gave up 4 bases; unmatched junction bases: 9. Germline CDR1 reads SGHNT; CDR2 reads YENEEA.

The chain has TRBV3-1 (or the pseudogene TRBV3-2) and TRBJ2-3, with 10 bases aligning to TRBD2. In germline, CDR1 is LGHDT, CDR2 YNNKEL (reference sequence). This CDR3 has 17 residues. Trimming at V came to 5 bases and at J to 4 bases, leaving 12 bases not matched to a gene. CDR3 sequence (DNA): TGTGCCAGCAGCAATAGGCGGCTAGCGGGAGTGGCAGATACGCAGTATTTT. It codes for CASSNRRLAGVADTQYF.

The V call is TRBV6-5, the J call TRBJ1-2, with TRBD1 matching 9 bases. The germline CDR1 and CDR2 sequences are MNHEY and SVGAGI. The CDR3 has 16 residues. V trimming: 4 bases; J trimming: 1 base; junction bases outside the gene matches: 7. CDR3 DNA sequence: TGTGCCAGCAGTTGGGACAGGGTTTCACTTAACTATGGCTACACCTTC. It is translated as CASSWDRVSLNYGYTF.

The chain recombines TRBV3-1 (or the pseudogene TRBV3-2) with TRBJ2-1; unclear D gene. CDR1 is LGHDT and CDR2 is YNNKEL in the germline V gene (reference sequence). V dropped 0 bases and J dropped 6 bases, with 6 bases sitting between them. The CDR3 is made up of 13 amino acids. This CDR3 reads CASSQDLVNEQFF. The CDR3 DNA reads TGTGCCAGCAGCCAAGATCTAGTCAATGAGCAGTTCTTC.

The chain combines TRBV4-1 with TRBJ1-5, with TRBD1 as a possible D gene (5 bases). CDR3 length equals 16 residues. V was clipped by 0 bases and J by 7 bases, with 16 bases between them. Germline V gives CDR1 MGHRA, CDR2 YSYEKL. CDR3 amino acids: CASSQDRVAGVQPQHF. CDR3 nucleotides: TGCGCCAGCAGCCAAGATCGGGTGGCGGGGGTCCAGCCCCAGCATTTT.

This clone was seen only once. The V call is TRBV14, the J call TRBJ2-7; possibly TRBD2 for D (5 bases). The V gene lost 2 bases and the J gene lost 7 bases, with 12 bases spanning the gap. The CDR3 consists of 13 residues. Per the germline V gene, CDR1 is SGHDN and CDR2 is FVKESK. For the CDR3, the DNA is TGTGCCAGCAGCCAACGGCACCCGGGAGAGCAGTACTTC. Translated: CASSQRHPGEQYF.

The rearrangement uses TRBV11-3 and TRBJ2-7; D is unclear. The germline CDR1 and CDR2 sequences are SGHNT and YENEEA. CDR3 size: 12 residues. Trimming took off 6 bases at V and 3 bases at J, with 9 bases between the two ends. CDR3: CASSPDGYEQYF. CDR3 nucleotide sequence: TGTGCCAGCAGTCCAGATGGCTACGAGCAGTACTTC. The full variable domain, rest sourced from reference TRBV11-3 and TRBJ2-7, is EAGVVQSPRYKIIEKKQPVAFWCNPISGHNTLYWYLQNLGQGPELLIRYENEEAVDDSQLPKDRFSAERLKGVDSTLKIQPAELGDSAVYLCASSPDGYEQYFGPGTRLTVT.

The chain employs TRBV25-1 and TRBJ1-1; TRBD1 matches 7 bases. Trimming took 5 bases from V and 11 from J; bases not matched to a gene: 8. The CDR3 contains 12 residues. Germline CDR1 is MGHDK and CDR2 is SYGVNS. The CDR3 here is CASSPLQGLAFF. CDR3 coding DNA: TGTGCCAGCAGTCCCCTACAGGGGTTGGCTTTCTTT.

This clone was detected only once. The chain has TRBV24-1 and TRBJ2-5; no firm D call. Trimming took 5 bases from V and 3 from J, leaving 9 bases between them. The length of the CDR3 is 13 residues. In germline, CDR1 is KGHDR, CDR2 SFDVKD. CDR3 in DNA: TGTGCCACCAGTGGCAGGCTAAAAGAGACCCAGTACTTC. Protein: CATSGRLKETQYF.